These T cell receptor beta chains were read from a single sample in a study of shared clonotypes between healthy human individuals. Some clones are missing from TCRdb's copy, which holds only in-frame ones; the method was immunoSEQ multiplex PCR. The sample gives 950,000 to 1,100,000 clones, about 75% of which show up once; roughly 1.4% is in the top ten. Material: memory CD4+ T cells sorted from blood. Source of these receptors: a man aged 18 to 29 in good health. Both conserved end residues are part of each CDR3. D genes are given only for firm matches. Some rows mark clone size as missing; the rest say once, few, many or name a class of expanded clone.

v_gene	abundance	j_gene	d_gene	CDR3nt	CDR3aa
TRBV6-5	once	TRBJ1-5	TRBD1	TGTGCCAGCAGAAGACAGGGAAATAGCAATCAGCCCCAGCATTTT	CASRRQGNSNQPQHF
TRBV18	NA	TRBJ1-2	NA	TGTGCCAGCTCACCTCAACACCAGGGGTTGGTAGGCTACACCTTC	CASSPQHQGLVGYTF
TRBV6-1	NA	TRBJ1-5	NA	TGTGCCAGCATCGGACAGTTAAATCAGCCCCAGCATTTT	CASIGQLNQPQHF
TRBV25-1	NA	TRBJ1-2	TRBD1	TGTGCCAGCAGTGAACCGGGACAGGGTTTGGGTGGCTACACCTTC	CASSEPGQGLGGYTF
TRBV5-1	NA	TRBJ2-5	NA	TGCGCCAGCAGCTTGGTAGTGGGGCAAGAGACCCAGTACTTC	CASSLVVGQETQYF
TRBV11-2	NA	TRBJ2-7	NA	TGTGCCAGCAGCCCCCAGGGTTACGAGCAGTACTTC	CASSPQGYEQYF
TRBV4-3	NA	TRBJ2-2	NA	TGCGCCAGCAGCCAAGATCTAAGAGGGACCGGGGAGCTGTTTTTT	CASSQDLRGTGELFF
TRBV5-1	NA	TRBJ2-1	NA	TGCGCCAGCAGCTTGGGCCAGGCCTACAATGAGCAGTTCTTC	CASSLGQAYNEQFF
TRBV25-1	once	TRBJ2-2	TRBD1	TGTGCCAGCAGTGAATACGGGACAGGGGCCAGCACCGGGGAGCTGTTTTTT	CASSEYGTGASTGELFF
TRBV2	many	TRBJ1-4	TRBD1	TGTGCCAGCAACAACAGGGGGCCCCTAGATGAAAAACTGTTTTTT	CASNNRGPLDEKLFF
TRBV10-3	NA	TRBJ2-3	TRBD2	TGTGCCACCCAAAGTATTAGCGGGAGTCCCTCAGATACGCAGTATTTT	CATQSISGSPSDTQYF
TRBV7-2	few	TRBJ2-3	NA	TGTGCCAGCAGGGGGGGCCCAGATACGCAGTATTTT	CASRGGPDTQYF
TRBV5-1	few	TRBJ1-2	NA	TGCGCCAGCAGCTTGGAGGCAGGGCGTATAGGCTACACCTTC	CASSLEAGRIGYTF
TRBV19	few	TRBJ2-7	TRBD2	TGTGCCAGTAGTATCTCGCTAGCGGGAGTCTACGAGCAGTACTTC	CASSISLAGVYEQYF
TRBV4-1	few	TRBJ1-5	NA	TGCGCCAGCAGCCCTCAGCCCCAGGGAAGAGGCAATCAGCCCCAGCATTTT	CASSPQPQGRGNQPQHF
TRBV21-1	NA	TRBJ2-7	NA	TGTGCCAGCAGCAAAGTCGGGTCGACTTTAGCTCACTACGAGCAGTACTTC	CASSKVGSTLAHYEQYF
TRBV5-6	NA	TRBJ1-1	NA	TGTGCCAGCAGCTTTCGACTGAACACTGAAGCTTTCTTT	CASSFRLNTEAFF
TRBV18	NA	TRBJ2-7	TRBD1	TGTGCCAGCTCACCACAGGGGGACAGGTCAAACTACGAGCAGTACTTC	CASSPQGDRSNYEQYF
TRBV30	NA	TRBJ1-2	TRBD1	TGTGCCTGGAATGGGGACAGGGGCAACTATGGCTACACCTTC	CAWNGDRGNYGYTF
TRBV9	NA	TRBJ1-3	TRBD1	TGTGCCAGCAGCGTAGCTACGTTAACAGGGGGCGGAAACACCATATATTTT	CASSVATLTGGGNTIYF
TRBV7-8	NA	TRBJ2-7	NA	TGTGCCAGCAGCCCGTGGGGGGACTACGAGCAGTACTTC	CASSPWGDYEQYF
TRBV6-5	NA	TRBJ2-1	TRBD1	TGTGCCAGCAGGAGGGGACAGGAACGCAATGAGCAGTTCTTC	CASRRGQERNEQFF
TRBV7-4	NA	TRBJ1-1	NA	TGTGCCGGGGTTTGGGCTTTCTTT	CAGVWAFF
TRBV5-4	few	TRBJ2-4	NA	TGTGCCAGCAGCTTGGGGGAGGGGGCCCGAGCCAAAAACATTCAGTACTTC	CASSLGEGARAKNIQYF
TRBV28	NA	TRBJ1-1	NA	TGTGCCAGCAGAGGAACAGCCGGAACAAACACTGAAGCTTTCTTT	CASRGTAGTNTEAFF
TRBV5-5	NA	TRBJ2-3	NA	TGTGCCAGCAGCTCGTCCTGGTCCTTAAACACAGATACGCAGTATTTT	CASSSSWSLNTDTQYF
TRBV6-5	NA	TRBJ2-3	NA	TGTGCCAGCAGTTCCTGGGTTATGGGGGAGAAGTATTTT	CASSSWVMGEKYF
TRBV19	NA	TRBJ1-2	TRBD1	TGTGCCAGTAGTCCCGACAGGGCCGCCTATGGCTACACCTTC	CASSPDRAAYGYTF
TRBV11-2	NA	TRBJ2-1	NA	TGTGCCAGCAGAAAGGGGGTTGAGCAGTTCTTC	CASRKGVEQFF
TRBV2	NA	TRBJ2-2	NA	TGTGCCAGCAGTGCCCGGACCACCGCGTTTGGTACCGGGGAGCTGTTTTTT	CASSARTTAFGTGELFF
TRBV2	NA	TRBJ1-1	NA	TGTGCCAGCAGTGAAGGGTTGAACACTGAAGCTTTCTTT	CASSEGLNTEAFF
TRBV5-1	NA	TRBJ1-5	NA	TGCGCCAGCAGCTTGGGTGGACAGAGCAATCAGCCCCAGCATTTT	CASSLGGQSNQPQHF
TRBV9	NA	TRBJ1-5	NA	TGTGCCAGCAGCGTAGACGAGAGGATGAATCAGCCCCAGCATTTT	CASSVDERMNQPQHF
TRBV7-9	NA	TRBJ2-5	TRBD2	TGTGCCAGCAGGGCGGGGGTAGAGACCCAGTACTTC	CASRAGVETQYF
TRBV27	NA	TRBJ2-7	NA	TGTGCCAGCAGTTTCCTAGGTTCCGAGCAGTACTTC	CASSFLGSEQYF
TRBV30	NA	TRBJ2-7	NA	TGTGCCTGGACAAGGGGGGGGTACGAGCAGTACTTC	CAWTRGGYEQYF
TRBV5-1	NA	TRBJ1-2	NA	TGCGCCAGCAGCTTTTCTGGGAATCAGGGCTACACCTTC	CASSFSGNQGYTF
TRBV6-6	NA	TRBJ1-2	NA	TGTGCCAGCAGTGACCCCGGGACAACTAACTATGGCTACACCTTC	CASSDPGTTNYGYTF
TRBV7-9	NA	TRBJ2-2	TRBD1	TGTGCCAGCAGCCCGGACAGGGCGAACACCGGGGAGCTGTTTTTT	CASSPDRANTGELFF
TRBV6-5	once	TRBJ1-2	NA	TGTGCCAGCAGTAAGGGGTTAGATATAACCTTC	CASSKGLDITF
TRBV19	NA	TRBJ2-6	TRBD1	TGTGCCAGTAGTACGGGACAGGGGACCCGCTCTGGGGCCAACGTCCTGACTTTC	CASSTGQGTRSGANVLTF
TRBV5-6	NA	TRBJ2-3	TRBD2	TGTGCCAGCAGCATGCGACTAGCGGGGAGCACAGATACGCAGTATTTT	CASSMRLAGSTDTQYF
TRBV29-1	NA	TRBJ2-7	NA	TGCAGCGCTATTAAAGGAGGCGAGCAGTACTTC	CSAIKGGEQYF
TRBV10-3	NA	TRBJ2-6	TRBD1	TGTGCCATCAGTCCCGGGACAGGGCTTGGGGCCAACGTCCTGACTTTC	CAISPGTGLGANVLTF
TRBV5-1	NA	TRBJ2-7	NA	TGCGCCAGCAGCTTGGAGGGCGGGAAAGGCTACGAGCAGTACTTC	CASSLEGGKGYEQYF
TRBV6-1	NA	TRBJ2-2	TRBD2	TGTGCCACACGCGGCACTAGCGGGAGCACCGGGGAGCTGTTTTTT	CATRGTSGSTGELFF
TRBV2	NA	TRBJ2-4	NA	TGTGCCAGCAGTGAGACAAACCTCTTAGCCAAAAACATTCAGTACTTC	CASSETNLLAKNIQYF
TRBV7-9	NA	TRBJ2-7	NA	TGTGCCAAACCGGGCCTACAGACACACGAGCAGTACTTC	CAKPGLQTHEQYF
TRBV27	NA	TRBJ2-7	TRBD1	TGTGCCAGCAGTTTTAGGGACAGGGACGAGCAGTACTTC	CASSFRDRDEQYF
TRBV19	NA	TRBJ1-2	NA	TGTGCCAGTAGTGTACAGGGTGACTATGGCTACACCTTC	CASSVQGDYGYTF
TRBV30	NA	TRBJ2-3	TRBD2	TGTGCCTGGAGTGTAATAGCGGGAAGAACAGATACGCAGTATTTT	CAWSVIAGRTDTQYF
TRBV9	NA	TRBJ1-2	NA	TGTGCCAGCAGCGTAGGGGGGCCCTATGGCTACACCTTC	CASSVGGPYGYTF
TRBV6-1	NA	TRBJ2-7	TRBD2	TGTGCCAGCAGTAGAAGCGGGGGGTCCTACGAGCAGTACTTC	CASSRSGGSYEQYF
TRBV10-3	many	TRBJ1-3	NA	TGTGCCATCAGTGAAGGGCCAACCTCTGGAAACACCATATATTTT	CAISEGPTSGNTIYF
TRBV5-4	NA	TRBJ1-2	TRBD1	TGTGCCAGCAGCTTCAGACAGGGGAGCAATGTTTATGGCTACACCTTC	CASSFRQGSNVYGYTF
TRBV9	NA	TRBJ1-6	NA	TGTGCCAGCAGCCCCGGTGGGCGATCACCCCTCCACTTT	CASSPGGRSPLHF
TRBV5-1	many	TRBJ1-6	NA	TGCGCCAGCAGCTTAAGTGTTGGTGATTCACCCCTCCACTTT	CASSLSVGDSPLHF
TRBV5-4	NA	TRBJ2-1	TRBD1	TGTGCCAGCAGCCTGACAGGGGACAATGAGCAGTTCTTC	CASSLTGDNEQFF
TRBV11-2	NA	TRBJ2-1	NA	TGTGCCAGCAGCTCGCCGGGACTGGTTTACAATGAGCAGTTCTTC	CASSSPGLVYNEQFF
TRBV10-1	NA	TRBJ1-1	TRBD1	TGCGCCAGCAGTCTGGGACAGGGGATCACTGAAGCTTTCTTT	CASSLGQGITEAFF